Sequencing of this T cell receptor (beta chain) was carried out in a study of shared clonotypes between healthy human individuals. The CDR3 is 14 amino acids. V dropped 0 bases and J dropped 7 bases, with 11 bases sitting between them. CDR1 and CDR2 from the germline V gene are SGDLS and YYNGEE. Sorted-subset replicate PCRs used approximately 200 ng of genomic DNA. This amount corresponded to approximately 30,000 T cell genomes. This table comes from immunoSEQ multiplex PCR, and its TCRdb copy is limited to in-frame clones, with some not included. The table shows millions of clones, with 93% occurring only once. Only Caucasian adults living in Nashville, Tennessee made up the donor group.

The sequence came from a young man in good health. Some clones in this sample may be carry-over from other donors' samples. Sample: naive CD4+ T cells from PBMCs. As to subset: CD45RA+ positively selected. The V and J genes are TRBV9 and TRBJ2-1; possibly TRBD1 for D (5 bases). CDR3 sequence: CASSVGGALNEQFF. The CDR3 DNA follows: TGTGCCAGCAGCGTAGGTGGGGCCTTGAATGAGCAGTTCTTC.